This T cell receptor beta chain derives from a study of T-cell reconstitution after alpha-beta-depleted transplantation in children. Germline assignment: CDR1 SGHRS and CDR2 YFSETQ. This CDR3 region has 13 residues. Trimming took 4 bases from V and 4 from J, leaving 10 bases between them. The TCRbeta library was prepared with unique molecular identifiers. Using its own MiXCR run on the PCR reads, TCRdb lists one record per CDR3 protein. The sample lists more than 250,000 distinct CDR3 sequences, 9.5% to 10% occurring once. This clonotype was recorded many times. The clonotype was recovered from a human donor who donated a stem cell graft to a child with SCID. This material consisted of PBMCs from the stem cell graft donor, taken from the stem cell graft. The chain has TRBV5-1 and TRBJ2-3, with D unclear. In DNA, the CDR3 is TGCGCCAGCAGCATGGGCCGTTCAGATACGCAGTATTTT. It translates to CASSMGRSDTQYF.